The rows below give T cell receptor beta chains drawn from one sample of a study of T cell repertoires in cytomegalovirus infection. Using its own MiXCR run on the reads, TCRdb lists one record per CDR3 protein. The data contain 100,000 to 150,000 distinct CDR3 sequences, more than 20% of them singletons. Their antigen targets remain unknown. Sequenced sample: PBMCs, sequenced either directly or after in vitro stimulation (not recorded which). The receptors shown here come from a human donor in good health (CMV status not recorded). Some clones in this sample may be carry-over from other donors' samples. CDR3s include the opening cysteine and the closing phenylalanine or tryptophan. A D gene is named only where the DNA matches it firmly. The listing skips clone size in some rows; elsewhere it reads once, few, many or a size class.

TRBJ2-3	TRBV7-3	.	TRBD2	TGTGCCAGCAGCTTAATGCTAGCGGGAGGGCCGGGCACAGATACGCAGTATTTT	CASSLMLAGGPGTDTQYF
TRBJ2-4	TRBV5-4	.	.	TGTGCCAGCAGCCCGGTGGGAGGCAACATTCAGTACTTC	CASSPVGGNIQYF
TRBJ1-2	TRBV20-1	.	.	TGCAGTGCTAGTTCTTTCGGTGGCTACACCTTC	CSASSFGGYTF
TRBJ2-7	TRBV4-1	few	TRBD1	TGCGCCAGCAGCCAAGGACAGGGGGATTACTACGAGCAGTACTTC	CASSQGQGDYYEQYF
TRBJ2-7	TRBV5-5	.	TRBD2	TGTGCCAGCAGCAACCGGACAAGCCCACTTCTCGGGAGGGCCTGGTGGGAGCAGTACTTC	CASSNRTSPLLGRAWWEQYF
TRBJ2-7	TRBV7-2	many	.	TGTGCCAGCAGCTTCCTGCCGGCCTACGAGCAGTACTTC	CASSFLPAYEQYF
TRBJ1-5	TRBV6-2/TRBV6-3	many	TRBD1	TGTGCCAGCAGTTATTTAGGACAGGCCATTCAGCCCCAGCATTTT	CASSYLGQAIQPQHF
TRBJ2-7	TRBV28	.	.	TGTGCCAGCAGTCGCGGGTCCTACGAGCAGTACTTC	CASSRGSYEQYF
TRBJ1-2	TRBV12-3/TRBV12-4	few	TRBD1	TGTGCCAGCAGTTGGGCGACAGGGGGCGCGTTTGGCTACACCTTC	CASSWATGGAFGYTF
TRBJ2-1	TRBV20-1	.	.	TGCAGTGCTAGAGATTCAGTCGGGTCGTCAGAGCAGTTCTTC	CSARDSVGSSEQFF
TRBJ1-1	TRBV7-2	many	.	TGTGCCAGCAGCTTAGCGCCAGGGCTGAACACTGAAGCTTTCTTT	CASSLAPGLNTEAFF
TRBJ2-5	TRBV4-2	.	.	TGTGCCAGCAGCCAGGAGGGGACCCAGTACTTC	CASSQEGTQYF
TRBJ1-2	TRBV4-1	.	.	TGCGCCAGCAGCCAAGATCCCCGGACTCCGGGGGGCTACACCTTC	CASSQDPRTPGGYTF
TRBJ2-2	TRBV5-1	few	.	TGCGCCAGCAGCTCAGGACAGTACACCGGGGAGCTGTTTTTT	CASSSGQYTGELFF
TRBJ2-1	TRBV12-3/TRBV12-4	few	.	TGTGCCAGCAGTAAGGGGGTTTACAATGAGCAGTTCTTC	CASSKGVYNEQFF
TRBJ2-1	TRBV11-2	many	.	TGTGCCAGCAGCTTCTCTGGGGCGGGGTCCTACAATGAGCAGTTCTTC	CASSFSGAGSYNEQFF
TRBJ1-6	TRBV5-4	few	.	TGTGCCAGCAGCTTGGGCCAGGGAGGGGATTCACCCCTCCACTTT	CASSLGQGGDSPLHF
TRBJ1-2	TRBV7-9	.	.	TGTGCCAGCAGCCCTCTATTGGCAGGGAAGCGTAACTATGGCTACACCTTC	CASSPLLAGKRNYGYTF
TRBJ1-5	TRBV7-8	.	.	TGTGCCAGCAGCCCCGCGGGTCAGCCCCAGCATTTT	CASSPAGQPQHF
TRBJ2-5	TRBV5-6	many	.	TGTGCCAGCAGCTTGTTCACAGAGACCCAGTACTTC	CASSLFTETQYF
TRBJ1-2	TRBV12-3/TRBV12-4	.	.	TGTGCCAGCAGCCGTGGAGGGGGTGCTGGCTACACCTTC	CASSRGGGAGYTF
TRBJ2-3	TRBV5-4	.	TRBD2	TGTGCCAGCAGCTTGGAGCGGGGACGGGATACGCAGTATTTT	CASSLERGRDTQYF
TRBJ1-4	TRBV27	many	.	TGTGCCAGCAGTTGGGCAGCTGCTAATGAAAAACTGTTTTTT	CASSWAAANEKLFF
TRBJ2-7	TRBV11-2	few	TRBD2	TGTGCCAGCAGCTTACGTGGCGGGACTAGCGACGAGCAGTACTTC	CASSLRGGTSDEQYF
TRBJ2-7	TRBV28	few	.	TGTGCCAGCAGCCCGGGACCTACCTTGGAGCAGTACTTC	CASSPGPTLEQYF
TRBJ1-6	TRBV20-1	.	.	TGCAGTGCCTTCTATTCACCCCTCCACTTT	CSAFYSPLHF
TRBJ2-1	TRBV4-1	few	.	TGCGCCAGCAGCCAAGATATGAGCGGTGGCTCCTACAATGAGCAGTTCTTC	CASSQDMSGGSYNEQFF
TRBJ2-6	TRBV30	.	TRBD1	TGTGCCTGGAGGAGGGACAGGGGGGACGTAACTGGGGCCAACGTCCTGACTTTC	CAWRRDRGDVTGANVLTF
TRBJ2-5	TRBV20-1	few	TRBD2	TGCAGTGGGGAGGGTGGAGAGACCCAGTACTTC	CSGEGGETQYF
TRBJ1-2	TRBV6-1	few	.	TGTGCCAGCAGTGTCTATGGCTACACCTTC	CASSVYGYTF
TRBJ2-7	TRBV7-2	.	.	TGTGCCAGCAGTTTCGATCCGAGGAGCTACGAGCAGTACTTC	CASSFDPRSYEQYF
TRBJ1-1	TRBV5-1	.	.	TGCGCCAGCAGTCCGGACAGACCGCCTGATGAAGCTTTCTTT	CASSPDRPPDEAFF
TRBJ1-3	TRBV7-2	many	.	TGTGCCAGCAGCGCTCGGGAGCAGGGCTCTGGAAACACCATATATTTT	CASSAREQGSGNTIYF
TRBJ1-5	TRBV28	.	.	TGTGCCAGCAGTTCCAAGCGAGGGTGGGGTCAGCCCCAGCATTTT	CASSSKRGWGQPQHF
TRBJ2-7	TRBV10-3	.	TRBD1	TGTGCCATCAGTGAGTCGCCCGCGGGACAGGCAGGCCACGAGCAGTACTTC	CAISESPAGQAGHEQYF
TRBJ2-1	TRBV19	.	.	TGTGCCAGTAGTCCTAGCGTCAGATACAATGAGCAGTTCTTC	CASSPSVRYNEQFF
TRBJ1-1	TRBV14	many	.	TGTGCCAGCAGCCAGTTAACAGGGAGTCACACTGAAGCTTTCTTT	CASSQLTGSHTEAFF
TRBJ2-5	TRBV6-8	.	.	TGTGCCAGCAGTTCCCAAGCAGGGGATCGGACCCAGTACTTC	CASSSQAGDRTQYF
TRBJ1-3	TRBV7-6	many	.	TGTGCCAGCAGCATGCAGGGAACTGGAAACACCATATATTTT	CASSMQGTGNTIYF
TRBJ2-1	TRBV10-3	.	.	TGTGCCATCAGGAAGCGGAGCTCCTACAATGAGCAGTTCTTC	CAIRKRSSYNEQFF
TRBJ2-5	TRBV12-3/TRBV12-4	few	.	TGTGCCAGCAATTTCCAGGGGTTTCAAGAGACCCAGTACTTC	CASNFQGFQETQYF
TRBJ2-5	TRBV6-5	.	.	TGTGCCAGCAGTTACTCCGGGGACCCAACGGAAGAGACCCAGTACTTC	CASSYSGDPTEETQYF
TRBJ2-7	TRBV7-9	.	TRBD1	TGTGCCAGCAGCTTAGGACAGGGGATCGGGGAGCAGTACTTC	CASSLGQGIGEQYF
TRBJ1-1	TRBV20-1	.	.	TGCAGTGAAACAGCCTTGAACACTGAAGCTTTCTTT	CSETALNTEAFF